This entry concerns a single T cell receptor (beta chain). Its specific antigen is unknown. Per-base qualities were not stored, and no clone one base away is much larger. The library was obtained by the immunoSEQ multiplex PCR assay. For the multiplex PCR, a mixture combining 60 forward primers for TCR Vbeta segments and 13 reverse primers for TCR Jbeta segments was used. The CDR3 region of rearranged TCR beta genes was amplified from genomic DNA by a multiplex PCR assay. The amplified TCR beta libraries were sequenced on the Illumina HiSeq System as 87-base-pair reads. The authors' pipeline ran thus. In a later analysis, around 80 million unique TCR beta chains were counted across the 500 to 850 repertoires, and about 9.9 million of these chains were shared by at least two donors. Raw reads were error-corrected and collapsed into unique sequences with a nearest-neighbor algorithm that merged closely related sequences to remove PCR and sequencing errors. Alignment of CDR3 sequences to IMGT reference sequences was used to assign V, D and J gene segments. Each retained sequence needed at least a six-nucleotide match to both a V gene segment and a J gene segment. Rearrangements were classified as productive when the CDR3 lacked stop codons and remained in frame with V and J, and all other rearrangements were classified as non-productive. Following IMGT convention, CDR3 was defined as the stretch from the second conserved V-encoded cysteine to the conserved J-encoded phenylalanine. In an earlier analysis of some 550 of the donors, sequences lacking an unambiguous match to a single V gene segment were excluded. In an earlier analysis of some 590 of the donors, a V segment was called functional when productive rearrangements were above 56.7%, and segregating when the standard deviation between donors exceeded 5%. A statistical classification framework was developed to diagnose cytomegalovirus status using the catalog of TCR beta chain sequences. In a later analysis, TCR nucleotide sequences were compared against IMGT/GENE-DB human TR gene sequences so that V and J genes could be assigned. A later analysis assigned CDR3 sequences and most-parsimonious VDJ recombination scenarios with the TCRdist pipeline. A later analysis defined each TCR beta chain by its CDR3 amino acid sequence plus V-gene family, and excluded reads lacking a unique V-gene family. A later analysis removed several hundred highly shared, low-generation-probability nucleotide sequences to deal with suspected cross-contamination and a sequencing artifact. A later analysis calculated a clonal expansion index for each public chain from normalized within-repertoire ranks of inferred template counts. A later analysis computed generation probabilities with a VDJ recombination model fitted to out-of-frame rearrangements, and checked the results against IGoR. In a later analysis, hypergeometric tests were used to score TCR-TCR, TCR-HLA and TCR-CMV co-occurrence, with a repertoire-size bias correction applied to TCR pairs. A later analysis estimated false discovery rates by permuting HLA or CMV assignments 20 times. A later analysis grouped co-occurring TCRs with DBSCAN, adding TCRdist sequence similarity when clustering within HLA-allele-positive subsets. For co-occurrence clustering, repertoires with fewer than 30,000 or more than 120,000 public chains were excluded, along with roughly 5 repertoires with anomalous nucleotide sharing. The table comes from immuneACCESS by way of TCRdb, which keeps in-frame sequences with V and J called. Part of the clones is missing from these tables; in studies checked, under half for an unresolved V gene and the rest for unknown reasons. That table furnishes V, J and clone size, whereas the DNA furnished D and trimming. The sample table records about 160,000 clones; roughly 83% of these occur just once. More than 1% of the sample goes to the ten largest clones.

This entry is derived from a study of cytomegalovirus exposure and HLA in healthy donors (TCRdb year 2017). Background on the whole study: An earlier analysis of roughly 610 of the donors reported under 300 Gb of sequence data and 95 million to 130 million unique TCR beta sequences obtained from around 190 million T cells. An early release covering 550 to 700 HLA-typed donors comprised roughly 300 gigabases of sequencing data and around 85 million unique TCR sequences. The genetic ancestry cluster associated with self-reported Caucasian donors included 80% to 90% of the roughly 410 genotyped donors. The study was designed to test whether signatures of past pathogen exposure could be identified by cataloging public T cell receptors. The T cell repertoires of 670 or so subjects were profiled by immunosequencing and related to cytomegalovirus serostatus. Besides the first cohort of 550 to 750 subjects, a separate validation cohort made up of over a hundred different subjects was used. To predict cytomegalovirus infection status, the study brought together high-throughput TCR immunosequencing, statistical association of individual TCRs with disease status, and machine learning. In a later analysis, previously published TCR beta repertoires from some 640 donors were re-analyzed and high-resolution HLA genotyping was added so that TCR occurrence patterns could be studied. Rather than using new phenotypic data, the later analysis identified candidate immune exposures from TCR beta sequences and from how often those sequences occurred across donors. To decide whether each TCR beta V gene segment behaved as functional or pseudogenic, an earlier analysis of some 570 of the donors relied on high-throughput TCR beta sequencing. Donor age, sex, ethnicity and CMV serostatus were collected together with the repertoire data. Genome-wide SNP genotypes for about 60% of the roughly 700 donors were used in a later genetic analysis, which treated that subset as a discovery cohort. All discovery cohort repertoires had been generated on a single sequencing platform. HLA typing covered class I and class II loci at four-digit resolution. The number of typed donors differed by locus: 629-630 for A, B, C, DRB1 and DQB1; some 500 for DQA1; approximately 600 for DPA1; and around 450 for DPB1. Roughly 5 DR-DQ haplotypes were handled as single units for association and clustering, since linkage in the cohort was strong. Across about 380 genotyped donors of the cohort, an average of approximately 220,000 unique TCR beta nucleotide sequences per donor were sequenced, and 15% to 20% of those sequences were non-productive.

The CDR3 sequence holds 11 residues, the cysteine and phenylalanine included. Of the read, only the CDR3 DNA is kept; its 33 bases are in frame from base 1. The V end loses 5 bases and the J end loses 13 bases, and a stretch of 14 bases separates them. CDR1 and CDR2 (SGHAT, FQNNGV) derive from the germline V gene. Overall results and qualifications from the work: Three of the identified cytomegalovirus-associated TCR beta chains were confirmed in vitro to be specific for cytomegalovirus antigens. Presence/absence analyses assumed roughly uniform sequencing depth across donors, an assumption that may not hold. In a later analysis, several top co-occurrence clusters were reported to appear linked to parvovirus B19, influenza, CMV and Epstein-Barr virus. In an earlier analysis of around 500 of the donors, most TCR beta V segments appeared in productive rearrangements about 87% or about 30% of the time, broadly matching IMGT annotations. A later analysis found that HLA-associated TCR beta chains were more clonally expanded and had lower generation probabilities than equally common non-associated chains. CMV serostatus was the only immune exposure information available for the cohort. Correlated functional status among segregating V segments might be attributable to linkage disequilibrium, but an unknown experimental factor could not be ruled out. A further reported finding was that TCR beta sequences accurately predicted the HLA-A and HLA-B alleles for most subjects in the first cohort. Across donors, most TCR sequences were observed very rarely, whereas some public TCRs were present in many individuals. According to a later analysis, TCR association rates differed among HLA loci, with DRB1 alleles showing the most associated TCRs and HLA-C alleles showing the fewest. According to the authors, the approach could potentially be generalized to other disease states and immunological phenotypes. When HLA alleles, especially DR and DQ, strongly co-occurred, attributing TCR associations to individual alleles was difficult. The study gave a list of under 200 TCR beta chains associated with cytomegalovirus. The 87-base-pair reads could not distinguish some IMGT-functional V segments, including TRBV6-2 and TRBV6-3, so those segments were excluded. A later genetic analysis associated a missense DCLRE1C variant with V-gene and J-gene trimming of TCR beta chains, and an independent cohort replicated the association. The earlier analysis of some 540 of the donors excluded 15 to 20 rarely observed V segments, including chromosome 9 orphons, because counts were too low. The classifier was reported to diagnose cytomegalovirus status with high specificity and sensitivity in both the original cohort and the validation cohort. This cohort had only TCR beta chains sequenced, and the lack of alpha or paired-chain data limited which features could be detected. According to a later analysis, most CMV-associated TCR beta chains appeared to be HLA-restricted, and the HLA associations seemed to be driven largely by CMV exposure. At a false discovery rate of 0.05, a later analysis linked around 17,000 TCR beta sequences to specific HLA alleles. In a later genetic analysis, fewer N-insertions in productive TCRs were reported among donors in an Asian-associated ancestry cluster than the roughly 670-donor mean. HLA typing was unavailable for some donors at each locus, so association tests used only the typed subset. A group of highly shared sequence variants was considered likely to be a technical artifact of the sequencing pipeline.

The cohort was made up of around 720 healthy bone marrow donors. At the time of sampling, all cohort members were nominally healthy, though unrecorded immune exposures were likely present. The donor was CMV seronegative and belonged to the group of 350 to 400 seronegative cohort members. Every donor gave a peripheral blood sample, and the peripheral blood mononuclear cells from that sample were used for TCR beta sequencing. The Qiagen DNeasy Blood Extraction Kit was used to extract genomic DNA from the blood cell samples. This clonotype was obtained from a boy aged 2 to 10 in good health and CMV-seronegative. The rearranged segments are TRBV11-2 and TRBJ1-2, with the D gene call left open. The sequenced material came from PBMCs. The DNA sequence is as follows: TGTGCCAGCAGCCCGGGGAATGTGATCACCTTC. Translated, this gives CASSPGNVITF.